One sample yielded the 28 T cell receptor beta chains listed below, sequenced in a study of blood T cell repertoires in COVID-19. The protocol was immunoSEQ multiplex PCR, while the TCRdb copy is restricted to in-frame clones and leaves out a portion. The data contain 190,000 or so clones, more than 70% of them singletons. Sequenced material: PBMCs or T cells enriched from blood (not recorded which). These TCRs come from a woman in her thirties who had recovered from COVID-19.

This chain joins TRBV2 and TRBJ1-1; TRBD1 is a possible D gene (5 bases). The CDR3 sequence is 12 residues long. Germline V gives CDR1 SNHLY, CDR2 FYNNEI. V was pared by 6 bases and J by 4 bases, with 9 bases between. The CDR3 is CASSPGATEAFF. CDR3 nucleotides: TGTGCCAGCAGCCCTGGGGCCACTGAAGCTTTCTTT.

This clone was detected only once. The sample has other DNA sequences that encode this CDR3 too. This chain links TRBV7-2 with TRBJ2-5, with TRBD2 identical over 14 bases. This CDR3 comprises 16 residues. Trimming took 4 bases from V and 8 from J; bases not matched to a gene: 9. Germline lookup yields CDR1 SGHTA and CDR2 FQGNSA. CDR3 DNA: TGTGCCAGCAGCTCAAGACTAGCGGGAGGGCGTGAAACCCAGTACTTC. Translated: CASSSRLAGGRETQYF.

CDR3 region: CASSLTAGGVSHEQYF. CDR3 sequence (DNA): TGCGCCAGCAGCTTGACAGCAGGGGGCGTATCCCACGAGCAGTACTTC. This rearrangement joins TRBV5-1 to TRBJ2-7; 8 nucleotides line up with TRBD1. With V trimmed by 1 base and J by 5 bases, 11 bases remained unmatched. The germline gives CDR1 SGHRS, CDR2 YFSETQ. The CDR3 sequence is 16 residues long.

The chain employs TRBV28 and TRBJ1-1; D unresolved. Germline CDR1 is MDHEN and CDR2 is SYDVKM. Trimming pared 5 bases from V and 1 base from J, leaving 17 bases between. There are 16 residues in the CDR3. CDR3 coding DNA: TGTGCCAGCAGTATGATTTCGGAGGGAACGAACACTGAAGCTTTCTTT. Encoded protein: CASSMISEGTNTEAFF.

V gene TRBV21-1 combines with J gene TRBJ1-5; the table's TRBD1 call for D was not verified on the DNA. TRBV21-1 is classified as a pseudogene. The CDR3 totals 15 residues. The CDR3 coding sequence is TGTGCCAGCACTAATCGGACAGGGTATTATCAGCCCCAGCATTTT. This sequence encodes CASTNRTGYYQPQHF.

The chain has TRBV7-3 and TRBJ1-6; D uncertain. The CDR3 has 15 residues. V gave up 2 bases and J gave up 7 bases, with 12 bases separating them. Germline CDR1 SGHTA, CDR2 FQGTGA. The CDR3 protein is CASSLEGPPNSPLHF. The CDR3 DNA reads TGTGCCAGCAGCTTAGAGGGCCCTCCCAATTCACCCCTCCACTTT. The full variable domain, completed using reference TRBV7-3 and TRBJ1-6, is GAGVSQTPSNKVTEKGKYVELRCDPISGHTALYWYRQSLGQGPEFLIYFQGTGAADDSGLPNDRFFAVRPEGSVSTLKIQRTERGDSAVYLCASSLEGPPNSPLHFGNGTRLTVT.

V and J are TRBV30 and TRBJ2-7, with TRBD1 as a possible D gene (6 bases). The V gene lost 8 bases and the J gene lost 7 bases, with 18 bases spanning the gap. CDR1 is GTSNPN, CDR2 SVGIG, per germline (reference sequence). The CDR3 runs to 12 residues. In DNA, the CDR3 is TGTGCCCGCTCGGACAGCGGCGGGGAGCAGTACTTC. It specifies CARSDSGGEQYF.

This clone was seen just once. The V and J genes are TRBV3-1 (or the pseudogene TRBV3-2) and TRBJ2-3; 7 nucleotides align to TRBD1. Germline-derived CDR1 and CDR2 are LGHDT and YNNKEL (reference sequence). The CDR3 is 17 residues long. V lost 6 bases to trimming and J lost 0 bases; unmatched junction nucleotides: 12. CDR3 coding DNA: TGTGCCAGCAGTCATACAGGGGTGTGGACCAGCACAGATACGCAGTATTTT. Encoded protein: CASSHTGVWTSTDTQYF.

In DNA, the CDR3 is TGTGCCAGCAGTTTCTCGGACAGGGGCAATGAGCAGTTCTTC. Translating gives CASSFSDRGNEQFF. The V call is TRBV28, the J call TRBJ2-1, with 9 bases lining up with TRBD1. CDR3 size: 14 residues. CDR1 and CDR2 (germline): MDHEN, SYDVKM. Trimming took 3 bases from V and 6 from J; bases not matched to a gene: 3.

The chain uses TRBV3-1 (or the pseudogene TRBV3-2) and TRBJ2-1; TRBD1 matches at 7 bases. The CDR3 is made up of 16 amino acids. V shed 3 bases, J shed 10 bases, and the junction held 15 bases outside the gene matches. CDR1 and CDR2 (germline): LGHDT, YNNKEL (reference sequence). CDR3: CASSHNRDSILGEQFF. In nucleotides, the CDR3 is TGTGCCAGCAGCCATAACCGGGACAGCATCTTGGGGGAGCAGTTCTTC.

V gene TRBV19 combines with J gene TRBJ1-5; 8 bases match TRBD1. The ends lost 3 bases at V and 3 bases at J; junction bases unmatched: 4. The CDR3 is made up of 15 amino acids. Germline CDR1 reads LNHDA; CDR2 reads SQIVND (reference sequence). The CDR3 sequence: CASSIGQGYNQPQHF. The CDR3 DNA reads TGTGCCAGTAGTATTGGACAGGGTTACAATCAGCCCCAGCATTTT.

The chain has TRBV4-1 and TRBJ2-7; D is unclear. Trimming removed 4 bases at V and 4 bases at J, with 8 bases between. CDR3 length: 12 residues. Germline values: CDR1 MGHRA, CDR2 YSYEKL. Here the CDR3 DNA reads TGCGCCAGCAGCCCAGGCCTATACGAGCAGTACTTC. Amino acid sequence: CASSPGLYEQYF.

V usage is TRBV19 and J usage is TRBJ2-4; 8 bases line up with TRBD1. CDR3 size: 15 residues. CDR1 is LNHDA, CDR2 SQIVND, per germline (reference sequence). V shed 3 bases, J shed 7 bases, and the junction held 8 bases outside the gene matches. CDR3 in amino acids: CASSISGGAGNIQYF. CDR3 in DNA: TGTGCCAGTAGTATCTCAGGGGGCGCCGGGAACATTCAGTACTTC.

The gene calls are TRBV5-5 and TRBJ1-5; TRBD1 agrees at 8 bases. Per germline, CDR1 SGHKS and CDR2 YYEKEE (reference sequence). The CDR3 is 14 residues long. V shed 4 bases and J 5 bases; nucleotides not matched to a gene: 5. CDR3 in amino acids: CASSPGQGDQPQHF. The CDR3 DNA sequence: TGTGCCAGCAGCCCAGGACAGGGCGATCAGCCCCAGCATTTT.

This chain joins TRBV11-2 and TRBJ2-7, with D perhaps TRBD2 (6 bases). Germline V gene sequence: CDR1 SGHAT, CDR2 FQNNGV. The CDR3 loop spans 15 amino acids. V was shortened by 5 bases and J by 7 bases, with 21 bases between the two germline ends. The CDR3 protein is CASSIRSEGLGEQYF. CDR3 sequence (DNA): TGTGCCAGCAGCATCCGGTCGGAGGGCCTGGGGGAGCAGTACTTC.

The V and J genes are TRBV5-6 and TRBJ2-3; TRBD1 matches at 7 bases. CDR3 length: 12 amino acids. V lost 2 bases to trimming and J lost 9 bases; unmatched junction nucleotides: 3. The germline gives CDR1 SGHDT, CDR2 YYEEEE. DNA of the CDR3: TGTGCCAGCAGCTTCGGGACAGTAACGCAGTATTTT. Its protein product is CASSFGTVTQYF.

The CDR3 loop is CASTQTGTSGREQETQYF. The CDR3 DNA is TGTGCCAGCACCCAAACCGGGACTAGCGGGAGGGAACAAGAGACCCAGTACTTC. The rearrangement links TRBV2 to TRBJ2-5; TRBD2 matches 16 bases. Per the germline V gene, CDR1 is SNHLY and CDR2 is FYNNEI. There are 18 residues in the CDR3. V shed 7 bases, J shed 2 bases, and the junction held 10 bases outside the gene matches.

In its sample, this clone was seen once. The chain carries TRBV18 and TRBJ2-3, with TRBD2 identical over 7 bases. The CDR3 has 16 residues. The junction had 8 bases not matched to a gene; V was cut back by 5 bases and J by 0 bases. Germline V lookup: CDR1 KGHSH, CDR2 LQKENI. Written as DNA, the CDR3 is TGTGCCAGCTCATTAAGCCCTAGCGGAAGCACAGATACGCAGTATTTT. This gives the protein CASSLSPSGSTDTQYF.

The chain couples TRBV7-3 to TRBJ2-7, with 8 bases fitting TRBD1. The V segment lost 3 bases and the J segment 4 bases; nucleotides outside the gene matches: 11. The CDR3 is 16 residues long. Germline V lookup: CDR1 SGHTA, CDR2 FQGTGA. CDR3 nucleotides: TGTGCCAGCAGCTTGGTCGGACAGGGAGTTGAATACGAGCAGTACTTC. This translates into CASSLVGQGVEYEQYF.

This clone was found a few times. This chain joins TRBV5-1 and TRBJ2-2, with 8 nucleotides matching TRBD2. CDR1 SGHRS and CDR2 YFSETQ come from the germline V gene. With 2 bases clipped from V and 1 base from J, the junction kept 1 base outside the gene matches. CDR3 length: 15 amino acids. The CDR3: CASSLSGRNTGELFF. The DNA for the CDR3 is TGCGCCAGCAGCTTAAGCGGGAGGAACACCGGGGAGCTGTTTTTT.

The chain recombines TRBV19 with TRBJ2-7; 9 bases are shared with TRBD2. J gave up 4 bases and V 6 bases, and 10 bases lay outside the gene matches. The CDR3 is made up of 15 amino acids. Germline V CDR1 and CDR2: LNHDA, SQIVND (reference sequence). The CDR3 nucleotides read TGTGCCAGTAGAGGTCAGGCTAGCGGGACGTACGAGCAGTACTTC. Translated: CASRGQASGTYEQYF. The whole variable domain, remainder taken from reference TRBV19 and TRBJ2-7, is DGGITQSPKYLFRKEGQNVTLSCEQNLNHDAMYWYRQDPGQGLRLIYYSQIVNDFQKGDIAEGYSVSREKKESFPLTVTSAQKNPTAFYLCASRGQASGTYEQYFGPGTRLTVT.

This chain links TRBV7-2 with TRBJ1-5; D gene ambiguous. The CDR3 has 15 residues. V lost 1 base and J 2 bases, leaving 9 bases between the germline ends. CDR1 and CDR2 from the germline V gene are SGHTA and FQGNSA. Here the CDR3 reads CASSLVAEGNQPQHF. In DNA form, the CDR3 reads TGTGCCAGCAGCTTAGTGGCTGAGGGCAATCAGCCCCAGCATTTT.

J is TRBJ2-2 and V is TRBV28, with TRBD2 matching over 8 bases. Trimming took 5 bases from V and 1 from J; bases not matched to a gene: 6. Germline V lookup: CDR1 MDHEN, CDR2 SYDVKM. The length of the CDR3 is 16 residues. CDR3 sequence reads: CASSQPGGVNTGELFF. For the CDR3, the DNA is TGTGCCAGCAGTCAGCCGGGGGGGGTGAACACCGGGGAGCTGTTTTTT.

The J gene is TRBJ1-5, the V gene TRBV5-6; 9 nucleotides line up with TRBD1. Germline CDR1 is SGHDT and CDR2 is YYEEEE. The CDR3 covers 14 residues. Losses at the gene ends were 4 bases for V and 5 bases for J; bases not matched to a gene: 4. The CDR3 loop is CASSRDRDYQPQHF. The CDR3 DNA follows: TGTGCCAGCAGCAGGGACAGGGACTATCAGCCCCAGCATTTT.

The chain joins TRBV28 to TRBJ2-3; no firm D call. The ends were cut back, 5 bases at V and 6 bases at J, with 9 bases in the middle. Germline V gene lookup returns CDR1 MDHEN and CDR2 SYDVKM. The CDR3 has 12 residues. The CDR3 DNA follows: TGTGCCAGCAGTCCACCCCGGGATACGCAGTATTTT. Translating gives CASSPPRDTQYF.

V and J are TRBV5-1 and TRBJ2-5; TRBD2 matches 8 bases. There are 16 residues in the CDR3. With 4 bases clipped from V and 0 bases from J, the junction kept 8 bases outside the gene matches. Germline V gene data show CDR1 as SGHRS and CDR2 as YFSETQ. The CDR3 region is CASSPVAGGNQETQYF. CDR3 bases: TGCGCCAGCAGCCCCGTGGCGGGAGGAAACCAAGAGACCCAGTACTTC.

The chain links TRBV19 to TRBJ1-5; TRBD1 might be the D (5 bases). Per the germline V gene, CDR1 is LNHDA and CDR2 is SQIVND (reference sequence). The V gene lost 2 bases and the J gene lost 1 base, with 12 bases spanning the gap. CDR3 length: 16 residues. The CDR3: CASSIFRGFSNQPQHF. DNA of the CDR3: TGTGCCAGTAGTATATTTAGGGGATTCAGCAATCAGCCCCAGCATTTT.

The chain has TRBV19 and TRBJ1-3, with 9 bases matching TRBD1. J lost 1 base, V lost 4 bases, and 5 bases had no gene match. This CDR3 has 16 amino acids. CDR1 is LNHDA, CDR2 SQIVND, per germline (reference sequence). The CDR3 DNA sequence: TGTGCCAGTAGTACGGGACAGGGCGATTCTGGAAACACCATATATTTT. It translates to CASSTGQGDSGNTIYF. The full variable domain, with the rest looked up from reference TRBV19 and TRBJ1-3, is DGGITQSPKYLFRKEGQNVTLSCEQNLNHDAMYWYRQDPGQGLRLIYYSQIVNDFQKGDIAEGYSVSREKKESFPLTVTSAQKNPTAFYLCASSTGQGDSGNTIYFGEGSWLTVV.